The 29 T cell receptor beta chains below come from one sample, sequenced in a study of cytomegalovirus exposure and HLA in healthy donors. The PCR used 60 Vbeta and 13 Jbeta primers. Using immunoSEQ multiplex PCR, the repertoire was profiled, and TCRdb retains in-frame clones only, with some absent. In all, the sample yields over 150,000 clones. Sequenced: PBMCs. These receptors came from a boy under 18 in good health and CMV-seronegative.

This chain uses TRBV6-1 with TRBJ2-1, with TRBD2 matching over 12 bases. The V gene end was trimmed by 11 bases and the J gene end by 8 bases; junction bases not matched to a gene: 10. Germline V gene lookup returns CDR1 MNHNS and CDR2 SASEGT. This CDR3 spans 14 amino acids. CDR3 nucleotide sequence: TGTGCCGGCTCACTAGCGGGGGGCGTTGATGAGCAGTTCTTC. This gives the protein CAGSLAGGVDEQFF.

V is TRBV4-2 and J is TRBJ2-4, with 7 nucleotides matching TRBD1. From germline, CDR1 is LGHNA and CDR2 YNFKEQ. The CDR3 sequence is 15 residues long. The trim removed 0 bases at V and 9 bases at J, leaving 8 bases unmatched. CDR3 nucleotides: TGTGCCAGCAGCCAAGATTGGACAGGAGCGTCCATTCAGTACTTC. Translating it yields CASSQDWTGASIQYF.

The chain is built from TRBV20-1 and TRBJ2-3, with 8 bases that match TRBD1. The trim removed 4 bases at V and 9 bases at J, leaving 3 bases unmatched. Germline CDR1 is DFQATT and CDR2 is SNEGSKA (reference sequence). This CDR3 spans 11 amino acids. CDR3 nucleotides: TGCAGTGCTACCCAGGGGGCGACGCAGTATTTT. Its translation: CSATQGATQYF.

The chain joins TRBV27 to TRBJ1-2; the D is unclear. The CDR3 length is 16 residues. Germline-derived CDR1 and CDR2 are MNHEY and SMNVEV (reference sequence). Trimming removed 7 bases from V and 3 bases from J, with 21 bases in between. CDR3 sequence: CASTPGGWSKDYGYTF. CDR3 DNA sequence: TGTGCCAGCACCCCCGGTGGATGGAGTAAGGACTATGGCTACACCTTC.

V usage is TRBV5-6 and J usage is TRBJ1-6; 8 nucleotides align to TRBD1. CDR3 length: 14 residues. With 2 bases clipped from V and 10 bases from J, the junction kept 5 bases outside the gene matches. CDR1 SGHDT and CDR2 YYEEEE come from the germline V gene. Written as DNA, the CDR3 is TGTGCCAGCAGCTTTCTCGACAGGGGATCACCCCTCCACTTT. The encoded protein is CASSFLDRGSPLHF.

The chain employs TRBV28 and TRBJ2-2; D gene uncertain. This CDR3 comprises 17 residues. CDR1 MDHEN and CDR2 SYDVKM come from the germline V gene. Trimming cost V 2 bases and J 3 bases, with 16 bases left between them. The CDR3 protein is CASSLTFGQIHTGELFF. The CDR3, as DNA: TGTGCCAGCAGTTTAACCTTTGGGCAGATTCACACCGGGGAGCTGTTTTTT.

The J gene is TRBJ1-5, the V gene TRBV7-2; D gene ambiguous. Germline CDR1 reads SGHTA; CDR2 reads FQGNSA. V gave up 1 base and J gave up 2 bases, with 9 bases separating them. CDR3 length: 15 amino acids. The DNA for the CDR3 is TGTGCCAGCAGCTTAGGGGGAGGAGGCAATCAGCCCCAGCATTTT. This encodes CASSLGGGGNQPQHF.

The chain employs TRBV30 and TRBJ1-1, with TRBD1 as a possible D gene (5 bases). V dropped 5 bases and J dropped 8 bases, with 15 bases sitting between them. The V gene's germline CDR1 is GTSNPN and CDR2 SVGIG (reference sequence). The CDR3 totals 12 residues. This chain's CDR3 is CAWGGVGPEAFF. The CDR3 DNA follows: TGTGCCTGGGGGGGGGTTGGCCCAGAAGCTTTCTTT. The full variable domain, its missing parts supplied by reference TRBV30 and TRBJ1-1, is SQTIHQWPATLVQPVGSPLSLECTVEGTSNPNLYWYRQAAGRGLQLLFYSVGIGQISSEVPQNLSASRPQDRQFILSSKKLLLSDSGFYLCAWGGVGPEAFFGQGTRLTVV.

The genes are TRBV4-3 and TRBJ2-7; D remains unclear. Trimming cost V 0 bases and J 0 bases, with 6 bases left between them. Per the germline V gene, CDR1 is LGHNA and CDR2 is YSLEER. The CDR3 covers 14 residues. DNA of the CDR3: TGCGCCAGCAGCCAAGATTCGGGCTCCTACGAGCAGTACTTC. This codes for CASSQDSGSYEQYF.

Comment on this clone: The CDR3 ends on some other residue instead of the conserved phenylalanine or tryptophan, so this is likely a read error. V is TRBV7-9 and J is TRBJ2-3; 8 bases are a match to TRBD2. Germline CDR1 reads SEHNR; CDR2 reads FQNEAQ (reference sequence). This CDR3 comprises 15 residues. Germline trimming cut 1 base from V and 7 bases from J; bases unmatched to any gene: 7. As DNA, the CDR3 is TGTGCCAGCAGCTTAGTAGAGCGGGGGTCCCATACGCAGTATTCT. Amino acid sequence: CASSLVERGSHTQYS.

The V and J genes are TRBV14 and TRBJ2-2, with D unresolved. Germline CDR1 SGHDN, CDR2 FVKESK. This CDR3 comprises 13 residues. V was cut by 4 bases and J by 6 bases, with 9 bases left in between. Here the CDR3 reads CASSRPGPGELFF. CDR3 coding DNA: TGTGCCAGCAGCCGGCCAGGCCCCGGGGAGCTGTTTTTT.

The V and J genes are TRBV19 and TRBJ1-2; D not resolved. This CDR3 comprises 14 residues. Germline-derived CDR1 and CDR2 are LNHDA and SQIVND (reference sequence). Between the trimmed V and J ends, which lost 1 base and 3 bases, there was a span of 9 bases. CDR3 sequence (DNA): TGTGCCAGTAGTATAGGGTCTATTGACTATGGCTACACCTTC. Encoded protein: CASSIGSIDYGYTF.

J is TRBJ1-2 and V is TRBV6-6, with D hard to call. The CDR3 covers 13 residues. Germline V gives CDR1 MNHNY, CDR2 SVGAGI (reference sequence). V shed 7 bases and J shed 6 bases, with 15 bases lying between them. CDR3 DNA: TGTGCCAGCACGGCTTTTCGGGTACATGGCTACACCTTC. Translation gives CASTAFRVHGYTF.

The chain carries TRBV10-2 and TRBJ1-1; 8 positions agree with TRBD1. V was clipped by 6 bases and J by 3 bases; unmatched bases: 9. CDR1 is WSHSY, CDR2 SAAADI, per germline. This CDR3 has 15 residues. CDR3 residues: CASSDLDREDTEAFF. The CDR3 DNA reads TGCGCCAGCAGCGACCTGGACAGGGAGGACACTGAAGCTTTCTTT.

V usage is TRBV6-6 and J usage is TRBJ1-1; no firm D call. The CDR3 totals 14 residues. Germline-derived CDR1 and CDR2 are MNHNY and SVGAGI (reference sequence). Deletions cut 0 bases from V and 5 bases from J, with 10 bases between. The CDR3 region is CASSYSWAGTEAFF. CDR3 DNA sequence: TGTGCCAGCAGTTACTCGTGGGCGGGGACTGAAGCTTTCTTT.

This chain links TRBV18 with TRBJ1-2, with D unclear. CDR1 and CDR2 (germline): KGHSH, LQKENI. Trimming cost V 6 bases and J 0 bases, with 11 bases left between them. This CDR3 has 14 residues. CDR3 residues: CASSGARANYGYTF. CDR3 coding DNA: TGTGCCAGCTCGGGAGCTCGGGCTAACTATGGCTACACCTTC.

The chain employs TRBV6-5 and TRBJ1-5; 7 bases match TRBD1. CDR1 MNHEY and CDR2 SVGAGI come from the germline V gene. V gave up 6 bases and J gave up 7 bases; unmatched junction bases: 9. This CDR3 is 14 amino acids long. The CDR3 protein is CASSPGGSGQPQHF. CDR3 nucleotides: TGTGCCAGCAGCCCAGGGGGAAGTGGGCAGCCCCAGCATTTT.

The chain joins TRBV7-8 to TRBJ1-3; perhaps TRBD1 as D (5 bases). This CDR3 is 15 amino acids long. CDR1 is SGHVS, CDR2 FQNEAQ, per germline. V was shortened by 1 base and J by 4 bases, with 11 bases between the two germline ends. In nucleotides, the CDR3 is TGTGCCAGCAGCTTAGAGCGGGGACGGGGAAACACCATATATTTT. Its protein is CASSLERGRGNTIYF.

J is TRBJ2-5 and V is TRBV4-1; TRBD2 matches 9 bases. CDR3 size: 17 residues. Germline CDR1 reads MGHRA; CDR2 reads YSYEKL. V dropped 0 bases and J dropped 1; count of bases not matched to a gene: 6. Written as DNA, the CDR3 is TGCGCCAGCAGCCAAGATCGGGCGGGGGGGGGCCAAGAGACCCAGTACTTC. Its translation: CASSQDRAGGGQETQYF.

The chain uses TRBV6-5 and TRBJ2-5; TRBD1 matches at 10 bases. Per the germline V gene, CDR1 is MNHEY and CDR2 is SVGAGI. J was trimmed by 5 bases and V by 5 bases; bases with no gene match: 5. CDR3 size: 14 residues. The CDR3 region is CASSVGTGEETQYF. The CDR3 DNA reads TGTGCCAGCAGTGTAGGGACAGGGGAGGAGACCCAGTACTTC.

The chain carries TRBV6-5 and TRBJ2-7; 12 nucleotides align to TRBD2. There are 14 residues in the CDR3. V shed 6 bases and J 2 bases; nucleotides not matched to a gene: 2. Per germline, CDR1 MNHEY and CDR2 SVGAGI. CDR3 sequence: CASRLAGGTYEQYF. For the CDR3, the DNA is TGTGCCAGCAGGCTAGCGGGGGGGACCTACGAGCAGTACTTC.

The CDR3 DNA reads TGTGCCAGCAGTTTAGATGGAGTGGTAGATACGCAGTATTTT. Encoded protein: CASSLDGVVDTQYF. V gene TRBV28 combines with J gene TRBJ2-3; no definite D call. CDR3 size: 14 residues. Germline V gives CDR1 MDHEN, CDR2 SYDVKM. Trimming stripped 2 bases from V and 5 bases from J, with 11 bases between.

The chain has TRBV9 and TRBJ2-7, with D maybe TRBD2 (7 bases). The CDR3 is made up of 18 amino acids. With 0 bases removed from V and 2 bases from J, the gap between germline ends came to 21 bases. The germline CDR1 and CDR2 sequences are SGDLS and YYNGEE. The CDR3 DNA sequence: TGTGCCAGCAGCGTAGGCCTGGGGGGGCGGGGGACCCCCTACGAGCAGTACTTC. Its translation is CASSVGLGGRGTPYEQYF.

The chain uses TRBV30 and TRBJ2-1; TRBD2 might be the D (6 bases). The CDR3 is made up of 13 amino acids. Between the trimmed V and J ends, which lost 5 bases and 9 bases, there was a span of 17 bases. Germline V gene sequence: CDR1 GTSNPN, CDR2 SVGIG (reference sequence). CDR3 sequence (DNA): TGTGCCTGGGGGGGACTCCCAGGTGGTGAGCAGTTCTTC. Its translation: CAWGGLPGGEQFF.

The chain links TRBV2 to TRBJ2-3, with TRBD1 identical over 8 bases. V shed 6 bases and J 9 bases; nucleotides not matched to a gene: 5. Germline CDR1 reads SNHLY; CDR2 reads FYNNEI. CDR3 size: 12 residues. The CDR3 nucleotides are TGTGCCAGCAGAGAGACAGGGGTCACGCAGTATTTT. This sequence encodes CASRETGVTQYF.

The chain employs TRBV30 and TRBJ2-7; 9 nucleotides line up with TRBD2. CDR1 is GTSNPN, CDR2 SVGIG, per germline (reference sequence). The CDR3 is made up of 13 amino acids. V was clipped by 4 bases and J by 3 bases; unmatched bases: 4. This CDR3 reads CAWMAGGHYEQYF. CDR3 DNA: TGTGCCTGGATGGCGGGGGGGCACTACGAGCAGTACTTC.

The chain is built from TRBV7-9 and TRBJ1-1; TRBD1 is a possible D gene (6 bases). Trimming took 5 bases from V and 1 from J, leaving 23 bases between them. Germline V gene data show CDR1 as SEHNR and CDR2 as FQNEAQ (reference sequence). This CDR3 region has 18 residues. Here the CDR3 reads CASSLQESGGPRNTEAFF. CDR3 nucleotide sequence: TGTGCCAGCAGCCTCCAAGAGTCGGGGGGGCCTAGGAACACTGAAGCTTTCTTT. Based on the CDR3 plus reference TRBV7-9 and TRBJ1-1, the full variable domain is DTGVSQNPRHKITKRGQNVTFRCDPISEHNRLYWYRQTLGQGPEFLTYFQNEAQLEKSRLLSDRFSAERPKGSFSTLEIQRTEQGDSAMYLCASSLQESGGPRNTEAFFGQGTRLTVV.

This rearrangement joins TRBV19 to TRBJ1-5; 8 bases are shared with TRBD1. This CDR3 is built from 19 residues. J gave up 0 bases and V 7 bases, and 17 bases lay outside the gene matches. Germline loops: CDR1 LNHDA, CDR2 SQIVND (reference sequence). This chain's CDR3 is CASNINLGQGRPSNQPQHF. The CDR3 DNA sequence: TGTGCCAGTAACATCAACTTAGGACAGGGACGCCCTAGCAATCAGCCCCAGCATTTT.

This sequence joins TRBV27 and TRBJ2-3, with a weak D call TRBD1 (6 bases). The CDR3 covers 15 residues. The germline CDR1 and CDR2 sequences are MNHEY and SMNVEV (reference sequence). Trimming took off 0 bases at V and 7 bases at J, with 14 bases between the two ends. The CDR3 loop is CASSLSKDRPYTQYF. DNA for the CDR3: TGTGCCAGCAGTTTATCGAAGGACAGACCGTATACGCAGTATTTT.